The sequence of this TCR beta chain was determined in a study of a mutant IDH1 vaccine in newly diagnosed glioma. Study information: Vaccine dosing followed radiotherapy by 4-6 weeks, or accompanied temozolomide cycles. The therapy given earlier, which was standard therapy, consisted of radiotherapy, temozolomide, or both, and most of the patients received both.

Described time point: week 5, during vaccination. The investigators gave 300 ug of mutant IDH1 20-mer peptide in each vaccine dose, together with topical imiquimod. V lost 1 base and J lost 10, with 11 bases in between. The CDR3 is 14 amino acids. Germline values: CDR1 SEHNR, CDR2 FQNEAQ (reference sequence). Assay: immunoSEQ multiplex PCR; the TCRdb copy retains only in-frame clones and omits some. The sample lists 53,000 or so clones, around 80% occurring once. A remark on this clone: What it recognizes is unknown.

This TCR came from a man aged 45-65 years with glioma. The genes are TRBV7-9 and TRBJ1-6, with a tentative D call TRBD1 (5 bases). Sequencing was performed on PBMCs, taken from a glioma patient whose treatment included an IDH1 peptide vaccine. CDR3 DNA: TGTGCCAGCAGCTTAGAGGGGCGAAGATCACCCCTCCACTTT. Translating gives CASSLEGRRSPLHF.